The clone carrying this T cell receptor (beta chain) was seen ten or more times. The antigen remains undetermined. The data stem from a study of molecular identifiers for immune sequencing clone quantification. Study-level results: Clones above 20 RNA copies contained over 99% of effector molecules and under 1% of naive molecules. Should identical TCR molecules share a barcode, the sizes of highly expanded clones could be underestimated.

TCRdb redid the calling of the PCR reads with MiXCR, one entry per CDR3 protein. In the table there are about half a million distinct CDR3 sequences, less than 30% of which are singletons. Germline loops: CDR1 MDHEN, CDR2 SYDVKM. This CDR3 comprises 14 residues. V was shortened by 5 bases and J by 2 bases, with 10 bases between the two germline ends. Material for sequencing was naive CD8+ T cells from blood, with Jurkat cell RNA spiked in. Subset specified: FACS-sorted CD8+CD4-CCR7+CD45RA+ naive T cells. The chain carries TRBV28 and TRBJ2-4; D is uncertain. The TCR originated in a human donor in good health. Some libraries in this study had Jurkat cell RNA spiked in. The CDR3 nucleotides are TGTGCCAGCAGTCCCCTGGGGACCAAAAACATTCAGTACTTC. Amino acid sequence: CASSPLGTKNIQYF.